The clone carrying this TCR beta chain was counted only a few times. Its antigen is as yet unknown. The germline gives CDR1 LGHNA, CDR2 YSLEER. Trimming stripped 1 base from V and 3 bases from J, with 9 bases between. The CDR3 contains 14 residues. The sample is drawn from a study of graft-versus-host responses after intestinal transplantation. On the study more broadly: Multivisceral, liver-intestinal, or isolated intestinal grafts went to recipients. The recipients all started with anti-thymocyte globulin induction and then took tacrolimus and steroids for around three years. General observations from the study: Recipient bone marrow held GvH clones, some seen earlier in ileum or blood. Declines in HvG clones occurring early post-transplant were associated with peak circulating GvH clone levels.

Repertoires were generated with immunoSEQ multiplex PCR, while TCRdb's copy carries only in-frame clones and drops some. The sample contains tens of thousands of clones, just under 95% of which appear only once. The material was unstimulated CD8+ T cells sorted from spleen or lymph node cells, obtained before intestinal transplant. The receptor's source is a human donor who received an intestinal transplant. This chain joins TRBV4-3 and TRBJ1-1, with D hard to call. CDR3 sequence reads: CASSQVLGYTEAFF. CDR3 DNA sequence: TGCGCCAGCAGCCAAGTTCTGGGCTACACTGAAGCTTTCTTT.